The next 20 T cell receptor beta chains were all read from a single sample in a study of response to subunit inactivated influenza vaccine. MiXCR was run by TCRdb on the RT-PCR reads, yielding one entry per CDR3 protein. The repertoire holds 400,000 to 650,000 distinct CDR3 sequences, with approximately 7.7% as singletons. The specimen comprised PBMCs from blood, sampled 23 to 25 months after vaccination. The receptors were gathered from a man aged 45-69 years who received an inactivated influenza vaccine.

This clonotype was recorded a few times. The V and J genes are TRBV5-1 and TRBJ2-3; 8 bases agree with TRBD1. With V trimmed by 0 bases and J by 0 bases, 3 bases remained unmatched. The length of the CDR3 is 16 residues. The V gene's germline CDR1 is SGHRS and CDR2 YFSETQ. The CDR3 coding sequence is TGCGCCAGCAGCTTGGGGACAGGGTTCAGCACAGATACGCAGTATTTT. Its translation is CASSLGTGFSTDTQYF.

The rearrangement links TRBV10-3 to TRBJ1-2; TRBD1 agrees at 10 bases. From germline, CDR1 is ENHRY and CDR2 SYGVKD. This CDR3 has 14 amino acids. After removal of 5 bases from V and 4 bases from J, the junction contained 4 bases not matched to a gene. The CDR3 region is CAISKTGGGYGYTF. For the CDR3, the DNA is TGTGCCATCAGTAAGACAGGGGGCGGCTATGGCTACACCTTC.

This clonotype was counted ten times or more. The V and J genes are TRBV10-3 and TRBJ1-1; the D is unclear. Germline-derived CDR1 and CDR2 are ENHRY and SYGVKD. The CDR3 covers 13 residues. V lost 2 bases and J lost 5, with 9 bases in between. CDR3 sequence reads: CAISEGGLTEAFF. For the CDR3, the DNA is TGTGCCATCAGTGAGGGAGGGTTGACTGAAGCTTTCTTT.

The gene calls are TRBV12-3 or TRBV12-4 and TRBJ2-5, with TRBD2 as a possible D gene (6 bases). The CDR3 length is 15 residues. The ends were cut back, 3 bases at V and 4 bases at J, with 15 bases in the middle. The CDR3 nucleotides are TGTGCCAGCAGTTTTGGAGGGGCCCGAGGAGAGACCCAGTACTTC. Protein sequence: CASSFGGARGETQYF.

This clonotype showed up just a few times. V gene TRBV20-1 combines with J gene TRBJ2-2; weak D call: TRBD2 (5 bases). CDR1 and CDR2 (germline): DFQATT, SNEGSKA (reference sequence). The V end was cut by 4 bases, the J end by 1 base, with 10 bases between. The CDR3 runs 14 residues. The CDR3: CSAKGDQNTGELFF. The CDR3 coding sequence is TGCAGTGCTAAGGGAGACCAGAACACCGGGGAGCTGTTTTTT.

V and J are TRBV7-2 and TRBJ1-5; possible D gene TRBD1, 6 bases. CDR1 and CDR2 (germline): SGHTA, FQGNSA. Trimming took off 5 bases at V and 2 bases at J, with 13 bases between the two ends. CDR3 size: 15 residues. CDR3 sequence: CASSPSGVGNQPQHF. CDR3 DNA sequence: TGTGCCAGCAGCCCGTCAGGGGTGGGCAATCAGCCCCAGCATTTT.

This clonotype was seen a handful of times. V gene TRBV11-2 combines with J gene TRBJ1-5, with D possibly being TRBD1 (5 bases). V was shortened by 4 bases and J by 0 bases, with 10 bases between the two germline ends. Germline CDR1 reads SGHAT; CDR2 reads FQNNGV. There are 15 residues in the CDR3. CDR3 in amino acids: CASSSYRNSNQPQHF. The CDR3 region has the DNA TGTGCCAGCAGCTCTTACAGGAATAGCAATCAGCCCCAGCATTTT.

This clonotype was detected many times. The V call is TRBV7-2, the J call TRBJ2-7; D possibly corresponds to TRBD1 (5 bases). Trimming took off 1 base at V and 2 bases at J, with 12 bases between the two ends. This CDR3 comprises 15 residues. The germline V gene has CDR1 SGHTA and CDR2 FQGNSA. The chain's CDR3 is CASSLEETETYEQYF. CDR3 bases: TGTGCCAGCAGCTTAGAGGAGACAGAGACCTACGAGCAGTACTTC.

The gene calls are TRBV12-3 or TRBV12-4 and TRBJ2-3; TRBD2 might be the D (7 bases). This CDR3 is 14 amino acids long. Trimming cost V 2 bases and J 6 bases, with 12 bases left between them. CDR3 residues: CASSLRGAQDTQYF. CDR3 nucleotides: TGTGCCAGCAGTTTACGGGGGGCCCAGGATACGCAGTATTTT.

Many counts were recorded for this clonotype. V is TRBV4-3 and J is TRBJ2-1; perhaps TRBD2 as D (7 bases). This CDR3 contains 16 residues. Germline values: CDR1 LGHNA, CDR2 YSLEER. Trimming removed 0 bases at V and 7 bases at J, with 16 bases between. The CDR3 sequence: CASSQDRTAGGNEQFF. CDR3 nucleotide sequence: TGCGCCAGCAGCCAAGATCGGACAGCCGGGGGGAATGAGCAGTTCTTC.

This rearrangement joins TRBV15 to TRBJ2-7, with D possibly matching TRBD1 (5 bases). The CDR3 consists of 16 residues. The V end was cut by 0 bases, the J end by 2 bases, with 14 bases between. In germline, CDR1 is LNHNV, CDR2 YYDKDF (reference sequence). The CDR3 DNA reads as TGTGCCACCAGCAGAGATGGTGACAGTCCAACCTACGAGCAGTACTTC. Its protein is CATSRDGDSPTYEQYF.

The rearrangement links TRBV5-1 to TRBJ2-1; 11 bases match TRBD2. This CDR3 spans 18 amino acids. The junction had 11 bases not matched to a gene; V was cut back by 0 bases and J by 6 bases. Germline CDR1 is SGHRS and CDR2 is YFSETQ. The CDR3 spells CASSLGLAGRVRGNEQFF. The CDR3 DNA is TGCGCCAGCAGCTTGGGACTAGCGGGAAGGGTCAGGGGCAATGAGCAGTTCTTC.

The rearrangement joins TRBV20-1 to TRBJ2-3, with a weak D call TRBD2 (6 bases). The V gene lost 1 base and the J gene lost 6 bases, with 20 bases spanning the gap. The CDR3 contains 16 residues. CDR1 and CDR2 from the germline V gene are DFQATT and SNEGSKA (reference sequence). Here the CDR3 reads CSARGVGEARGDTQYF. CDR3 nucleotides: TGCAGTGCTAGAGGAGTGGGGGAGGCGCGAGGGGATACGCAGTATTTT.

The table lists this clonotype with many counts. The CDR3 region has the DNA TGCAGTGCTAGTCCCCCGGGCACTGAAGCTTTCTTT. Translation gives CSASPPGTEAFF. The genes are TRBV20-1 and TRBJ1-1; D remains unclear. V dropped 3 bases and J dropped 4 bases, with 9 bases sitting between them. CDR3 size: 12 residues. Per the germline V gene, CDR1 is DFQATT and CDR2 is SNEGSKA (reference sequence).

CDR3 region: CASSQAPSTDTQYF. CDR3 DNA: TGCGCCAGCAGCCAAGCCCCCAGCACAGATACGCAGTATTTT. V is TRBV4-1 and J is TRBJ2-3; D is uncertain. Germline CDR1 MGHRA, CDR2 YSYEKL. V dropped 1 base and J dropped 0 bases, with 5 bases sitting between them. This CDR3 is 14 amino acids long.

This clonotype was detected a few times. This chain uses TRBV5-1 with TRBJ2-2; 8 bases align to TRBD2. This CDR3 is built from 14 residues. J gave up 7 bases and V 2 bases, and 4 bases lay outside the gene matches. Germline-derived CDR1 and CDR2 are SGHRS and YFSETQ. The CDR3 reads CASSLREGVGELFF. CDR3 sequence (DNA): TGCGCCAGCAGCTTACGGGAGGGCGTCGGGGAGCTGTTTTTT.

The V gene is TRBV20-1, the J gene TRBJ2-1; the D gene could be TRBD1 or TRBD2 (5 bases each). This CDR3 has 14 residues. Germline V gene sequence: CDR1 DFQATT, CDR2 SNEGSKA (reference sequence). Between the trimmed V and J ends, which lost 5 bases and 0 bases, there was a span of 11 bases. This chain's CDR3 is CSAWDAYSYNEQFF. Here the CDR3 DNA reads TGCAGTGCTTGGGACGCTTACTCCTACAATGAGCAGTTCTTC.

The J gene is TRBJ2-7, the V gene TRBV29-1, with D uncertain. CDR3 size: 13 residues. Trimming took off 6 bases at V and 0 bases at J, with 12 bases between the two ends. CDR1 SQVTM and CDR2 ANQGSEA come from the germline V gene. CDR3 in DNA: TGCAGCGTGGAGATCGCGAGCTCCTACGAGCAGTACTTC. Translated: CSVEIASSYEQYF.

The DNA for the CDR3 is TGTGCCACCAGCAGAGGGGGGGGCTGGGATACGCAGTATTTT. Translation: CATSRGGGWDTQYF. The rearrangement uses TRBV15 and TRBJ2-3; TRBD2 might be the D (7 bases). This CDR3 contains 14 residues. Deletions cut 1 base from V and 6 bases from J, with 11 bases between. Germline-derived CDR1 and CDR2 are LNHNV and YYDKDF (reference sequence).

Worth noting for this clonotype: This may stem from a read error, because a much larger clone lies one nucleotide away. CDR3 bases: TGTGCCAGCAGCTTCTCCGGGGCGCTGTTTTTT. Protein product: CASSFSGALFF. The chain is built from TRBV5-6 and TRBJ2-2, with D tentatively TRBD1 or TRBD2 (5 bases each). Germline-derived CDR1 and CDR2 are SGHDT and YYEEEE. CDR3 length: 11 residues.